Following are 25 T cell receptor beta chains from one sample sequenced in a study of T cells in Graves' hyperthyroidism and ophthalmopathy. Using RNA transcripts as the source, TCR beta CDR3 regions were amplified. The TCR CDR3 first-round RT-PCR relied on the HTBI primer set. TCRdb recomputed calls from the multiplex PCR reads with MiXCR, one row per CDR3 protein. Altogether around 450,000 distinct CDR3 sequences are present, 15% to 18% being singletons, with the ten largest covering approximately 8%. Input material: blood. The receptors were sampled from a woman aged 18-30 years with Graves' hyperthyroidism.

This clonotype was recorded many times. V is TRBV5-1 and J is TRBJ1-2; 8 nucleotides line up with TRBD1. The germline V gene encodes CDR1 SGHRS and CDR2 YFSETQ. Germline trimming cut 0 bases from V and 8 bases from J; bases unmatched to any gene: 6. This CDR3 has 14 residues. Here the CDR3 reads CASSLARGLEGYTF. As DNA, the CDR3 is TGCGCCAGCAGCTTGGCCAGGGGGCTTGAGGGCTACACCTTC.

V and J are TRBV11-3 and TRBJ1-3, with no clear D. V was shortened by 1 base and J by 2 bases, with 6 bases between the two germline ends. This CDR3 is 14 amino acids long. Germline V gives CDR1 SGHNT, CDR2 YENEEA. This chain's CDR3 is CASSLARAGNTIYF. The CDR3 DNA is TGTGCCAGCAGCTTAGCAAGGGCTGGAAACACCATATATTTT.

This chain joins TRBV25-1 and TRBJ1-4; D is unclear. Between the trimmed V and J ends, which lost 2 bases and 7 bases, there was a span of 11 bases. The CDR3 contains 14 residues. The germline gives CDR1 MGHDK, CDR2 SYGVNS. This CDR3 is CASSERQKGEKLFF. CDR3 nucleotides: TGTGCCAGCAGTGAAAGGCAGAAGGGTGAAAAACTGTTTTTT.

DNA of the CDR3: TGTGCCAGCAGTGCGGAACCCCGCAGTCCTGGCCACGAGCAGTACTTC. Its protein product is CASSAEPRSPGHEQYF. This chain uses TRBV25-1 with TRBJ2-7; D ambiguous. Deletions cut 4 bases from V and 5 bases from J, with 21 bases between. Germline-derived CDR1 and CDR2 are MGHDK and SYGVNS. CDR3 length equals 16 residues.

The chain joins TRBV30 to TRBJ1-5; the D gene is possibly TRBD1 (5 bases). This CDR3 is 13 amino acids long. Germline-derived CDR1 and CDR2 are GTSNPN and SVGIG (reference sequence). Trimming took off 5 bases at V and 1 base at J, with 9 bases between the two ends. The DNA of the CDR3 is TGTGCCTGGCAGGGTGCGAGCAATCAGCCCCAGCATTTT. Translation gives CAWQGASNQPQHF.

The V gene is TRBV3-1, the J gene TRBJ1-4; TRBD1 matches 8 bases. The germline gives CDR1 LGHDT, CDR2 YNNKEL (reference sequence). This CDR3 region has 15 residues. With V trimmed by 4 bases and J by 7 bases, 8 bases remained unmatched. In DNA form, the CDR3 reads TGTGCCAGCAGCCGGAAGGACAGGGTCGGTGAAAAACTGTTTTTT. It codes for CASSRKDRVGEKLFF.

This clonotype was seen many times. The V gene is TRBV28, the J gene TRBJ1-2; 8 bases map to TRBD1. CDR1 is MDHEN, CDR2 SYDVKM, per germline. V shed 6 bases and J 8 bases; nucleotides not matched to a gene: 8. This CDR3 has 13 amino acids. The CDR3 sequence: CASRQGQALGYTF. DNA for the CDR3: TGTGCCAGCAGACAGGGACAGGCGCTCGGCTACACCTTC.

The chain links TRBV11-2 to TRBJ2-7, with D perhaps matching TRBD2 (6 bases). V was cut by 0 bases and J by 3 bases, with 12 bases left in between. This CDR3 has 15 amino acids. The germline CDR1 and CDR2 sequences are SGHAT and FQNNGV. Here the CDR3 DNA reads TGTGCCAGCAGCTTAGAAGGAGCGGAGGGCTACGAGCAGTACTTC. As protein: CASSLEGAEGYEQYF.

This clonotype was counted at least ten times. The chain links TRBV3-1 to TRBJ1-5; no definite D call. The CDR3 has 14 amino acids. Per germline, CDR1 LGHDT and CDR2 YNNKEL (reference sequence). The germline V and J ends were trimmed by 4 bases and 5 bases, with 12 bases remaining between them. This chain's CDR3 is CASSPSPQDQPQHF. DNA for the CDR3: TGTGCCAGCAGCCCCAGCCCCCAGGATCAGCCCCAGCATTTT.

This clonotype was seen many times. The rearrangement uses TRBV28 and TRBJ1-5; possibly TRBD1 for D (6 bases). Trimming removed 5 bases from V and 6 bases from J, with 17 bases in between. This CDR3 region has 15 residues. Germline assignment: CDR1 MDHEN and CDR2 SYDVKM. The CDR3 loop is CASSPRRGLGQPQHF. The CDR3 DNA reads TGTGCCAGCAGTCCCCGCAGGGGCCTAGGTCAGCCCCAGCATTTT.

Comment on this clonotype: This could be a read error, since a much larger clone is one nucleotide away. The chain recombines TRBV20-1 with TRBJ1-5; D remains unclear. CDR1 is DFQATT and CDR2 is SNEGSKA in the germline V gene (reference sequence). This CDR3 spans 13 amino acids. In nucleotides, the CDR3 is TGCGGTGCAACGACGGGAGAGAATCAGCCCCAGCATTTT. Its translation: CGATTGENQPQHF.

This clonotype was seen ten or more times. The chain employs TRBV30 and TRBJ1-4; D remains unclear. This CDR3 contains 13 residues. CDR1 and CDR2 from the germline V gene are GTSNPN and SVGIG (reference sequence). V lost 1 base and J lost 4, with 7 bases in between. The CDR3 sequence: CAWSGSGNEKLFF. CDR3 sequence (DNA): TGTGCCTGGAGTGGGAGCGGTAATGAAAAACTGTTTTTT.

This clonotype has ten or more counts. V and J are TRBV19 and TRBJ2-1; no reliable D call. CDR1 is LNHDA and CDR2 is SQIVND in the germline V gene (reference sequence). V was trimmed by 7 bases and J by 7 bases, leaving 20 bases between them. This CDR3 has 15 amino acids. CDR3 amino acids: CASKPGSPWNNEQFF. CDR3 DNA: TGTGCCAGTAAACCAGGTTCCCCCTGGAATAATGAGCAGTTCTTC.

As regards this clonotype: A much bigger clone sits one base away, suggesting this may be a read error. The chain combines TRBV30 with TRBJ2-1, with 7 bases fitting TRBD2. Germline CDR1 is GTSNPN and CDR2 is SVGIG (reference sequence). The CDR3 runs to 12 residues. With 2 bases clipped from V and 7 bases from J, the junction kept 2 bases outside the gene matches. CDR3 in amino acids: CAWSPGGNEQFF. CDR3 coding DNA: TGTGCCTGGAGTCCCGGGGGGAATGAGCAGTTCTTC.

The chain has TRBV5-4 and TRBJ2-7, with TRBD1 matching 9 bases. The CDR3 spans 17 residues. The germline gives CDR1 SGHNT, CDR2 YYREEE (reference sequence). Losses at the gene ends were 1 base for V and 0 bases for J; bases not matched to a gene: 8. The CDR3 DNA sequence: TGTGCCAGCAGCTTGCGACAGGGGGGCCCAAGCTCCTACGAGCAGTACTTC. It is translated as CASSLRQGGPSSYEQYF.

This clonotype was counted many times. The chain is built from TRBV20-1 and TRBJ2-1; D is perhaps TRBD1 or TRBD2 (6 bases each). Trimming removed 0 bases at V and 4 bases at J, with 13 bases between. The CDR3 has 15 amino acids. Germline V gene sequence: CDR1 DFQATT, CDR2 SNEGSKA (reference sequence). The CDR3 nucleotides read TGCAGTGCTAGAGATCAGGGGCGGGGTTACAATGAGCAGTTCTTC. This encodes CSARDQGRGYNEQFF.

This clonotype was counted at least ten times. The chain employs TRBV24-1 and TRBJ2-7; 7 positions match TRBD2. Germline trimming cut 5 bases from V and 2 bases from J; bases unmatched to any gene: 2. Per germline, CDR1 KGHDR and CDR2 SFDVKD. The CDR3 totals 13 residues. CDR3 DNA: TGTGCCACCAGTGCTGCGGGGGCCTACGAGCAGTACTTC. Its translation is CATSAAGAYEQYF.

V gene TRBV4-1 combines with J gene TRBJ2-2; D might be TRBD2 (6 bases). CDR1 and CDR2 from the germline V gene are MGHRA and YSYEKL. The V gene lost 0 bases and the J gene lost 5 bases, with 16 bases spanning the gap. The CDR3 is 17 amino acids. CDR3 in amino acids: CASSQDESGVGTGELFF. The CDR3 nucleotides read TGCGCCAGCAGCCAAGATGAATCGGGGGTGGGGACCGGGGAGCTGTTTTTT.

This clonotype occurred many times. This chain uses TRBV2 with TRBJ2-1; D gene uncertain. The CDR3 covers 15 residues. The V gene lost 6 bases and the J gene lost 9 bases, with 21 bases spanning the gap. CDR1 SNHLY and CDR2 FYNNEI come from the germline V gene. DNA of the CDR3: TGTGCCAGCAGCGAGCCCATCCACCGGGCAACTGAGCAGTTCTTC. Translation gives CASSEPIHRATEQFF.

This rearrangement joins TRBV30 to TRBJ2-5; 7 bases map to TRBD1. Trimming removed 6 bases from V and 1 base from J; junction bases left unmatched: 5. Germline CDR1 GTSNPN, CDR2 SVGIG (reference sequence). The CDR3 runs to 13 residues. The CDR3 loop reads CACQTGSQETQYF. DNA for the CDR3: TGTGCCTGCCAGACAGGGTCCCAAGAGACCCAGTACTTC.

This clonotype has at least ten counts. The rearrangement links TRBV11-1 to TRBJ2-2; D perhaps matches TRBD2 (6 bases). The V gene's germline CDR1 is SGHAT and CDR2 FQDESV (reference sequence). The CDR3 covers 16 residues. Trimming shortened V by 7 bases and J by 3 bases, and 18 bases separated the two germline ends. CDR3 sequence: CASTVSGASDTGELFF. In nucleotides, the CDR3 is TGTGCCAGCACCGTATCGGGAGCCTCGGACACCGGGGAGCTGTTTTTT. The full variable domain, with the rest looked up from reference TRBV11-1 and TRBJ2-2, is EAEVAQSPRYKITEKSQAVAFWCDPISGHATLYWYRQILGQGPELLVQFQDESVVDDSQLPKDRFSAERLKGVDSTLKIQPAELGDSAMYLCASTVSGASDTGELFFGEGSRLTVL.

This clonotype was counted many times. The J gene is TRBJ2-7, the V gene TRBV18; the D is unclear. The length of the CDR3 is 14 residues. V was pared by 2 bases and J by 0 bases, with 8 bases between. Germline assignment: CDR1 KGHSH and CDR2 LQKENI. The CDR3 DNA follows: TGTGCCAGCTCACCAGTCCAGAACTCCTACGAGCAGTACTTC. It is translated as CASSPVQNSYEQYF.

This clonotype was picked up many times. The CDR3 DNA reads TGTGCCAGCAGCTCGGACAGAGAGCAGTACTTC. It is translated as CASSSDREQYF. V is TRBV7-6 and J is TRBJ2-7; possible D gene TRBD1, 6 bases. The CDR3 totals 11 residues. V was clipped by 4 bases and J by 7 bases, with 8 bases between them. Germline V lookup: CDR1 SGHVS, CDR2 FNYEAQ. Variable domain in full (rest from reference TRBV7-6 and TRBJ2-7): GAGVSQSPRYKVTKRGQDVALRCDPISGHVSLYWYRQALGQGPEFLTYFNYEAQQDKSGLPNDRFSAERPEGSISTLTIQRTEQRDSAMYRCASSSDREQYFGPGTRLTVT.

The rearrangement uses TRBV12-3 or TRBV12-4 and TRBJ2-7; perhaps D is TRBD1 or TRBD2 (5 bases each). This CDR3 is 12 amino acids long. Deletions cut 7 bases from V and 4 bases from J, with 11 bases between. The CDR3 DNA is TGTGCCAGCACCCTGGGGGATTACGAGCAGTACTTC. Its translation: CASTLGDYEQYF.

In its sample, this clonotype was seen many times. This chain connects TRBV13 to TRBJ2-5; no firm D call. CDR1 PRHDT and CDR2 FYEKMQ come from the germline V gene (reference sequence). V lost 1 base and J lost 1, with 10 bases in between. There are 15 residues in the CDR3. The CDR3 protein is CASSLDGAVQETQYF. In nucleotides, the CDR3 is TGTGCCAGCAGCTTAGACGGTGCGGTCCAAGAGACCCAGTACTTC.